This is a list of T cell receptor beta chains from one sample in a study of identical twins. One entry per CDR3 protein results from TCRdb running MiXCR on the 5' RACE reads. Of hundreds of thousands of distinct CDR3 sequences in the sample, about 20% were seen once. These records were also assigned to another study, of T cells expressing NK-cell markers.

The sequenced sample consisted of PBMCs. The receptor set was obtained from a woman aged 18-29 years in good health. CDR3s include the opening cysteine and the closing phenylalanine or tryptophan. D genes are given only for firm matches. Size tells how often a clone was seen (once, few, many) or the class of an expanded clone, and some rows leave it out.

J | D | size | V | DNA | CDR3
TRBJ2-5 | TRBD1 | few | TRBV29-1 | TGCAGCGTGAGGGACAGGGTGGGGGAGACCCAGTACTTC | CSVRDRVGETQYF
TRBJ2-1 | NA | few | TRBV20-1 | TGCAGTGCCCCCCGAGGAGGGCCCTCCTACAATGAGCAGTTCTTC | CSAPRGGPSYNEQFF
TRBJ2-2 | TRBD1 | few | TRBV7-9 | TGTGCCAGCAGCCCGGGACAGGGGGACGGGGAGCTGTTTTTT | CASSPGQGDGELFF
TRBJ2-2 | NA | NA | TRBV7-3 | TGTGCCAGCAGCTCCGACGTCGGTGGGGAGCTGTTTTTT | CASSSDVGGELFF
TRBJ2-1 | TRBD2 | many | TRBV6-1 | TGTGCCAGCAGTGGGCTACTAGCGGGAACTTACAATGAGCAGTTCTTC | CASSGLLAGTYNEQFF
TRBJ1-4 | TRBD1 | NA | TRBV7-6 | TGTGCCAGCAGCTTAGAGACAGGGCTGCAAAAACTGTTTTTT | CASSLETGLQKLFF
TRBJ1-5 | NA | many | TRBV12-3/TRBV12-4 | TGTGCCAGCAGTTATACAAAACAGGGCAATCAGCCCCAGCATTTT | CASSYTKQGNQPQHF
TRBJ2-5 | TRBD2 | once | TRBV3-1 | TGTGCCAGCAGCCAACTCGGGACTAGCGGGGGGTTACAAGAGACCCAGTACTTC | CASSQLGTSGGLQETQYF
TRBJ2-7 | NA | few | TRBV18 | TGTGCCAGCTCTCGAGGAACAGATAACTACGAGCAGTACTTC | CASSRGTDNYEQYF
TRBJ1-1 | NA | few | TRBV15 | TGTGCCACCAGTCCCGAGGGTTATCGCGAGGCTTTCTTT | CATSPEGYREAFF
TRBJ2-4 | NA | NA | TRBV13 | TGTGCCAGCAGCTTAGGATGGGGGATCCCCTTCCCTGAGACCTTAATACTAGCCAAAAACATTCAGTACTTC | CASSLGWGIPFPETLILAKNIQYF
TRBJ2-3 | NA | NA | TRBV7-8 | TGTGCCAGCAGCTCCCGCCGTTGGTCCAGCACAGATACGCAGTATTTT | CASSSRRWSSTDTQYF
TRBJ2-7 | NA | NA | TRBV5-1 | TGCGCCAGCAGCTTGGAGCAGGGGCGGAACTACGAGCAGTACTTC | CASSLEQGRNYEQYF
TRBJ1-1 | NA | few | TRBV7-2 | TGTGCCAGCAGGATTATCGGGAACACTGAAGCTTTCTTT | CASRIIGNTEAFF
TRBJ2-7 | NA | NA | TRBV20-1 | TGCAGTGCTAAAGAGGGGTTGGACGAGCAGTACTTC | CSAKEGLDEQYF
TRBJ2-3 | TRBD2 | few | TRBV20-1 | TGCAGTGCTACGGGACTAGCGGGAGGGACTAGCACAGATACGCAGTATTTT | CSATGLAGGTSTDTQYF
TRBJ1-1 | NA | NA | TRBV20-1 | TGCAGTGCTAGTATAAGATCAGCGTACGAAGCTTTCTTT | CSASIRSAYEAFF
TRBJ2-7 | NA | few | TRBV12-3/TRBV12-4 | TGTGCCAGCAGTTTGAGGCTCGAGGGCGAGCAGTACTTC | CASSLRLEGEQYF
TRBJ2-1 | NA | few | TRBV6-1 | TGTGCCAGCAATAAGGTGTTGAGCTCCTACAATGAGCAGTTCTTC | CASNKVLSSYNEQFF
TRBJ2-1 | TRBD2 | NA | TRBV29-1 | TGCAGCTGGGCTAGCGGGGTCTACAATGAGCAGTTCTTC | CSWASGVYNEQFF
TRBJ2-7 | NA | many | TRBV4-2 | TGTGCCAGCAGCCAGCTAGGGACCGACTACGAGCAGTACTTC | CASSQLGTDYEQYF
TRBJ1-4 | NA | few | TRBV20-1 | TGCAGTGCTATCCGGACAGTAAGGGAAAAACTGTTTTTT | CSAIRTVREKLFF
TRBJ2-5 | NA | NA | TRBV5-1 | TGCGCCAGCAGCTTCGGTATGCAAGAGACCCAGTACTTC | CASSFGMQETQYF
TRBJ2-2 | NA | few | TRBV12-3/TRBV12-4 | TGTGCCAGCAGCCCCGGGCGGGCGAACACCGGGGAGCTGTTTTTT | CASSPGRANTGELFF
TRBJ1-1 | NA | many | TRBV2 | TGTGCCAGCGGGACTTTCGGCACTGAAGCTTTCTTT | CASGTFGTEAFF
TRBJ2-1 | TRBD2 | few | TRBV4-3 | TGCGCCAGCAGCCAGAGGGGACCTGTAGCGGGAGGGTTATTTGAGCAGTTCTTC | CASSQRGPVAGGLFEQFF
TRBJ1-1 | NA | NA | TRBV12-3/TRBV12-4 | TGTGCCAGCAGTTTGAAGGGTCGGTTAAGAGCTTTCTTT | CASSLKGRLRAFF
TRBJ2-1 | NA | few | TRBV5-6 | TGTGCCAGCAGCTGGGGCGCCTGGAGCAATGAGCAGTTCTTC | CASSWGAWSNEQFF
TRBJ2-2 | TRBD2 | NA | TRBV7-2 | TGTGCCAGCAGCTTGTCGGGACTAGCGATCGGGGAGCTGTTTTTT | CASSLSGLAIGELFF
TRBJ2-1 | TRBD2 | few | TRBV25-1 | TGTGCCAGCAGTGATGAAACTAGCGAGCTACAGTTCTTC | CASSDETSELQFF
TRBJ2-7 | NA | NA | TRBV6-2/TRBV6-3 | TGTGCCAGCAGTACCAAACCGGGCCTCGTTTACGAGCAGTACTTC | CASSTKPGLVYEQYF
TRBJ2-3 | TRBD1 | NA | TRBV7-6 | TGTGCCAGCAGCTTAACAGGGGATCTCACAGATACGCAGTATTTT | CASSLTGDLTDTQYF
TRBJ2-7 | TRBD2 | NA | TRBV10-3 | TGTGCCATCGGGAGGGTGTACGAGCAGTACTTC | CAIGRVYEQYF
TRBJ2-7 | TRBD2 | many | TRBV20-1 | TGCAGTGCAACCGGGACTAGCGGGAGGCTGGCCTACGAGCAGTACTTC | CSATGTSGRLAYEQYF
TRBJ2-1 | TRBD2 | NA | TRBV6-2/TRBV6-3 | TGTGCCGGCCGACTAGCGGGACCTCCATCCGAGCAGTTCTTC | CAGRLAGPPSEQFF
TRBJ2-7 | TRBD2 | NA | TRBV10-2 | TGCGCCAGCATCGGCGGACTAGCGACCCGCCACGAGCAGTACTTC | CASIGGLATRHEQYF
TRBJ2-7 | TRBD2 | few | TRBV7-9 | TGTGCCAGCAGCGCCTTGACTAGCGGGTACTCCTACGAGCAGTACTTC | CASSALTSGYSYEQYF
TRBJ2-1 | TRBD1 | NA | TRBV24-1 | TGTGCCACCAGTGATCCCCGGGACAGGGTCAATGAGCAGTTCTTC | CATSDPRDRVNEQFF
TRBJ1-1 | TRBD1 | few | TRBV20-1 | TGCAGTGCTACGCAGGGGGGGTTGAACACTGAAGCTTTCTTT | CSATQGGLNTEAFF
TRBJ2-2 | NA | many | TRBV3-1 | TGTGCCAGCAGCCGACAGGCCAACACCGGGGAGCTGTTTTTT | CASSRQANTGELFF
TRBJ2-1 | TRBD1 | NA | TRBV11-1 | TGTGCCAGCAGTTCCAAACAAGGACCGGGACAGACGTACAATGAGCAGTTCTTC | CASSSKQGPGQTYNEQFF
TRBJ2-1 | NA | few | TRBV12-3/TRBV12-4 | TGTGCCAGCAGTTTAAGACTCATTGAGCAGTTCTTC | CASSLRLIEQFF
TRBJ2-1 | NA | few | TRBV7-9 | TGTGCCAGCAGCCCACAGGGTCGGGCGCTCAATGAGCAGTTCTTC | CASSPQGRALNEQFF
TRBJ2-2 | NA | few | TRBV10-1 | TGCGCCAGCAGGTCCCAGCAGACCGGGGAGCTGTTTTTT | CASRSQQTGELFF
TRBJ2-4 | NA | NA | TRBV20-1 | TGCAGTGCTAATACAGGGTCTGGGGCCAAAAACATTCAGTACTTC | CSANTGSGAKNIQYF
TRBJ2-1 | TRBD2 | NA | TRBV20-1 | TGCAGTGCTAACTCCGCTAGCGGGAGGGCCAATGAGCAGTTCTTC | CSANSASGRANEQFF
TRBJ2-2 | TRBD2 | NA | TRBV9 | TGTGCCAGCAGCGTAGAAGCGGGGGGGCAACGAACCGGGGAGCTGTTTTTT | CASSVEAGGQRTGELFF
TRBJ1-3 | NA | few | TRBV12-3/TRBV12-4 | TGTGCCAGCTCATTCAGGGGCCCCTCTGGAAACACCATATATTTT | CASSFRGPSGNTIYF
TRBJ1-3 | NA | few | TRBV5-6 | TGTGCCAGCAGCTTGGATTGGCGCTCTGGAAACACCATATATTTT | CASSLDWRSGNTIYF
TRBJ2-3 | TRBD2 | NA | TRBV7-2 | TGTGCCAGCAGAGCGGGAGGGCCGACAGATACGCAGTATTTT | CASRAGGPTDTQYF